This TCR beta chain was documented in a study of blood T cell repertoires in COVID-19. Study overall: The cDNA or gDNA used as material had been derived from T cells, B-cell-depleted T cells, or PBMCs.

Seattle patients were enrolled during active infection and followed longitudinally. The authors' processing: By means of reference gene primer amplification, nucleated cell counts were estimated. Assay used: immunoSEQ multiplex PCR; TCRdb lists only in-frame clones, some missing. V and J calls and clone size follow that table, whereas D and trimming were derived from the DNA. The sample has 400,000 to 450,000 clones; approximately 90% are singletons. Germline-derived CDR1 and CDR2 are LNHDA and SQIVND (reference sequence). The CDR3 sequence is 15 residues long. V lost 6 bases to trimming and J lost 2 bases, with 15 bases between them.

This TCR was recovered from a woman in her forties or fifties with COVID-19, enrolled during active disease. The genes are TRBV19 and TRBJ2-3; tentatively, D is TRBD2 (5 bases). The sample comprised peripheral blood. This CDR3 is CASSPLAGLTDTQYF. CDR3 nucleotide sequence: TGTGCCAGTAGCCCCCTCGCGGGTCTCACAGATACGCAGTATTTT.